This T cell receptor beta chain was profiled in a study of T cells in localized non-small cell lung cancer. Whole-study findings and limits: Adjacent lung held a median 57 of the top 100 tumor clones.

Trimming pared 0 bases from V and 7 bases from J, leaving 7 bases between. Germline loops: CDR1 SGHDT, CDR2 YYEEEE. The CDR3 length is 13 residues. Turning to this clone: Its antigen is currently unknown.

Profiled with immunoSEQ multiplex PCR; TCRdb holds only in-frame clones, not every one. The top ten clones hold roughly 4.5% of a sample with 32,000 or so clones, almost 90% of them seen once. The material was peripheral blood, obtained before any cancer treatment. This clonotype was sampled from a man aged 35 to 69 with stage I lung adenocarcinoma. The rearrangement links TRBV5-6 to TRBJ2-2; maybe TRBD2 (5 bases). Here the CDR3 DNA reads TGTGCCAGCAGCTTGGGAGGGCACGGGGAGCTGTTTTTT. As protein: CASSLGGHGELFF.